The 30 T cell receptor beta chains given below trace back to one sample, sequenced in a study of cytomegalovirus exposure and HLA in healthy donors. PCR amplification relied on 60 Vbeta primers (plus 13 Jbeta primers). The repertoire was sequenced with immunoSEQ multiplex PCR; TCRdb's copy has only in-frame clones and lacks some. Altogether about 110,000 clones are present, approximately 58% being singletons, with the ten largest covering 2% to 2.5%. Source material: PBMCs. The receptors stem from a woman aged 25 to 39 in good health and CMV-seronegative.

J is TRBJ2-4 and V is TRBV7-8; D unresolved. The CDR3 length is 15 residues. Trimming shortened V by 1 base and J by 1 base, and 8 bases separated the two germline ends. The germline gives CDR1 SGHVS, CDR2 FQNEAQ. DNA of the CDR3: TGTGCCAGCAGCTTAGTACCCGGGGCCAAAAACATTCAGTACTTC. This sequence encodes CASSLVPGAKNIQYF.

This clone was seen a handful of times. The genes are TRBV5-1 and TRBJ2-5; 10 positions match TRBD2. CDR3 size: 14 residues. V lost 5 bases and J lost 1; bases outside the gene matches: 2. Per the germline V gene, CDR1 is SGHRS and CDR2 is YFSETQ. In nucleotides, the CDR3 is TGCGCCAGCAGTAGCGGGAGGACCCAAGAGACCCAGTACTTC. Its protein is CASSSGRTQETQYF.

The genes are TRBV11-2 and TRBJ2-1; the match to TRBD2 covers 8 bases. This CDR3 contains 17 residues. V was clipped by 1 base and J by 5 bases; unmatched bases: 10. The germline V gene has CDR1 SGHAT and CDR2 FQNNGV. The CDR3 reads CASSLVAGSGTDNEQFF. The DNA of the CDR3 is TGTGCCAGCAGCTTAGTTGCGGGTAGCGGGACCGACAATGAGCAGTTCTTC. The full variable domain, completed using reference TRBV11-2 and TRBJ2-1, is EAGVAQSPRYKIIEKRQSVAFWCNPISGHATLYWYQQILGQGPKLLIQFQNNGVVDDSQLPKDRFSAERLKGVDSTLKIQPAKLEDSAVYLCASSLVAGSGTDNEQFFGPGTRLTVL.

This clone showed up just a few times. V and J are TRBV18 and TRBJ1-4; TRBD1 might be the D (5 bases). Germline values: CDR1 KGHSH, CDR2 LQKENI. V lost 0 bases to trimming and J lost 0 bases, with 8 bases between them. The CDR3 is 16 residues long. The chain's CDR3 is CASSPPGPATNEKLFF. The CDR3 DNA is TGTGCCAGCTCACCACCGGGGCCTGCAACTAATGAAAAACTGTTTTTT. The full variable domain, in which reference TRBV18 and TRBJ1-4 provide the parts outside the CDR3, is NAGVMQNPRHLVRRRGQEARLRCSPMKGHSHVYWYRQLPEEGLKFMVYLQKENIIDESGMPKERFSAEFPKEGPSILRIQQVVRGDSAAYFCASSPPGPATNEKLFFGSGTQLSVL.

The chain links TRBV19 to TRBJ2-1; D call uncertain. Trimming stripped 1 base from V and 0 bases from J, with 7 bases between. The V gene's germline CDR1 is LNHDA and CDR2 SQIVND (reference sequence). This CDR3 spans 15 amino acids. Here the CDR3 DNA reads TGTGCCAGTAGTATAGCGGGTATCTCCTACAATGAGCAGTTCTTC. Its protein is CASSIAGISYNEQFF.

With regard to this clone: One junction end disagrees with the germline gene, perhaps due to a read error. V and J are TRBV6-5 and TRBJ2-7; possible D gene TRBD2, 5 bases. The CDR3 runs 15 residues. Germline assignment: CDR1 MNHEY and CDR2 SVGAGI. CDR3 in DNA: TGTGCCAGCAGCTCCAAGAGTGGACCGGGGTACGAGCGGTACTTC. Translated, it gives CASSSKSGPGYERYF.

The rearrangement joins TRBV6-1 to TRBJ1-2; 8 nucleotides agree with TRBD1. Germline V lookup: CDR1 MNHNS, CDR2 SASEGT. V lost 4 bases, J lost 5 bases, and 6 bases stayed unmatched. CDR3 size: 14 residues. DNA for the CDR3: TGTGCCAGCAGTGCGATAGGACAGGGTTATGGCTACACCTTC. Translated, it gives CASSAIGQGYGYTF.

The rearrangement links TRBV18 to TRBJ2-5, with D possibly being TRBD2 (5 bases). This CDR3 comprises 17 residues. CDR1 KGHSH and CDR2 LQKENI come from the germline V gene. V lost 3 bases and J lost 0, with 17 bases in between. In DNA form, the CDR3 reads TGTGCCAGCTCACCCGGTGGTTTAACGGGATACCAAGAGACCCAGTACTTC. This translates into CASSPGGLTGYQETQYF. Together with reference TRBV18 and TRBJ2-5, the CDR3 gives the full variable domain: NAGVMQNPRHLVRRRGQEARLRCSPMKGHSHVYWYRQLPEEGLKFMVYLQKENIIDESGMPKERFSAEFPKEGPSILRIQQVVRGDSAAYFCASSPGGLTGYQETQYFGPGTRLLVL.

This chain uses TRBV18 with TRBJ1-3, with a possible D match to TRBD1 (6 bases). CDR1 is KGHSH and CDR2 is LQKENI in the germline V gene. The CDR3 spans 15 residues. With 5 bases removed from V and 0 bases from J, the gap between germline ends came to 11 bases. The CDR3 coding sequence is TGTGCCAGCTCATCGGGGGGCCACTCTGGAAACACCATATATTTT. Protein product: CASSSGGHSGNTIYF.

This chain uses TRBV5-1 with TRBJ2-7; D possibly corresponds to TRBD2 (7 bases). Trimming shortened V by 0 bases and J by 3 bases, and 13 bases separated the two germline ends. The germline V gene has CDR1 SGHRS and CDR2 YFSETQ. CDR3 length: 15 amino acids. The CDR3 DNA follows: TGCGCCAGCAGCTTGGCGGGGGGCCCTTTCTACGAGCAGTACTTC. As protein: CASSLAGGPFYEQYF.

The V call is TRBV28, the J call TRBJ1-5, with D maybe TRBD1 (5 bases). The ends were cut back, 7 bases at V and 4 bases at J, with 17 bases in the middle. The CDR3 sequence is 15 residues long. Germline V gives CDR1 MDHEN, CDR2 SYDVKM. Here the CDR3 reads CASTDAFKGNQPQHF. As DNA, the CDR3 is TGTGCCAGCACCGACGCCTTCAAGGGGAATCAGCCCCAGCATTTT.

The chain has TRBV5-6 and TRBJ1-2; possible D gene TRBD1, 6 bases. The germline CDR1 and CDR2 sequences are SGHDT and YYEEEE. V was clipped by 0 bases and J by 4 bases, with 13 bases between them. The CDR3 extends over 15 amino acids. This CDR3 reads CASSLAITGPYGYTF. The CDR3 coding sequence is TGTGCCAGCAGCTTGGCAATAACAGGGCCCTATGGCTACACCTTC.

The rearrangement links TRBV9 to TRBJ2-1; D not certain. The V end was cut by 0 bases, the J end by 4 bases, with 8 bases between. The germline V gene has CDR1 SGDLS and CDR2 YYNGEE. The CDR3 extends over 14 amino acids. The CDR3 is CASSVGQRYNEQFF. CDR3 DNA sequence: TGTGCCAGCAGCGTAGGGCAGAGGTACAATGAGCAGTTCTTC.

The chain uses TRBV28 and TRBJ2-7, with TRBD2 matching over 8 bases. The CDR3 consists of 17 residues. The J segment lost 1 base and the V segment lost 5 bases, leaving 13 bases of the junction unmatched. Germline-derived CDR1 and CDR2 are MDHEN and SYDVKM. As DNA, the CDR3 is TGTGCCAGCAGTGGGTGGGAGCGGGAGTGGGATTCCTACGAGCAGTACTTC. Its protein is CASSGWEREWDSYEQYF.

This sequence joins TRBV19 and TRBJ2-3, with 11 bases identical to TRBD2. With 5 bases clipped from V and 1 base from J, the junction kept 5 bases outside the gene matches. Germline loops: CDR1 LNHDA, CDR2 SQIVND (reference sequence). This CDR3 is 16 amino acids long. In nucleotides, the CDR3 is TGTGCCAGTAGTGCTCGACTAGCGGGGCGCACAGATACGCAGTATTTT. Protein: CASSARLAGRTDTQYF.

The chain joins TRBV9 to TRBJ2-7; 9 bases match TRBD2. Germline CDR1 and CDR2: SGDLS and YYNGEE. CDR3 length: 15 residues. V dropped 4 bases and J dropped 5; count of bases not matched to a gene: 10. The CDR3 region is CASSPALAGSDEQYF. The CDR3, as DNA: TGTGCCAGCAGCCCAGCGCTAGCGGGATCGGACGAGCAGTACTTC.

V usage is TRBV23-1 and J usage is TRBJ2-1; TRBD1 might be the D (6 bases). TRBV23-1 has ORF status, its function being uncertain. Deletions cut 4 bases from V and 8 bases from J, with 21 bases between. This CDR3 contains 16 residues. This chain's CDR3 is CASSPIPWGRGYEQFF. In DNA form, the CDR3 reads TGCGCCAGCAGTCCAATCCCGTGGGGCAGGGGCTATGAGCAGTTCTTC.

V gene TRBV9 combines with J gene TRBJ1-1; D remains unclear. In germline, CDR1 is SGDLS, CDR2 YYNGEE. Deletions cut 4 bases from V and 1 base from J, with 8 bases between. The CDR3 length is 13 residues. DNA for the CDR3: TGTGCCAGCAGCAGAGTTCAGAACACTGAAGCTTTCTTT. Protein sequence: CASSRVQNTEAFF.

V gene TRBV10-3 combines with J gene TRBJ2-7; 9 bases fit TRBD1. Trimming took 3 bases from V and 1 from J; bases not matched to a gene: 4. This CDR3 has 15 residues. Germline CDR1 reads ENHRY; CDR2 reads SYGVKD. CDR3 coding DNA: TGTGCCATCAGTGACCGGACAGGGGAGTCCTACGAGCAGTACTTC. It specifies CAISDRTGESYEQYF.

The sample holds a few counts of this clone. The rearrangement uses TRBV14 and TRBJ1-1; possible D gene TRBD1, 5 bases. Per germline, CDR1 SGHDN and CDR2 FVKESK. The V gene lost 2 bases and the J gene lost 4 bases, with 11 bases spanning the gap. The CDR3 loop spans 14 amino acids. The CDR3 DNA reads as TGTGCCAGCAGCCAATTGACAGTAAGCACTGAAGCTTTCTTT. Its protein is CASSQLTVSTEAFF.

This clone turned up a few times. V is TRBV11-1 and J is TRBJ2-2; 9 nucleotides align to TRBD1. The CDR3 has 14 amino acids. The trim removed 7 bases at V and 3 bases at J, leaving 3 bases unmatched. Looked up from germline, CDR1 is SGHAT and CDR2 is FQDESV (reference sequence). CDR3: CASKQGAYTGELFF. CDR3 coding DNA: TGTGCCAGCAAACAGGGGGCCTACACCGGGGAGCTGTTTTTT.

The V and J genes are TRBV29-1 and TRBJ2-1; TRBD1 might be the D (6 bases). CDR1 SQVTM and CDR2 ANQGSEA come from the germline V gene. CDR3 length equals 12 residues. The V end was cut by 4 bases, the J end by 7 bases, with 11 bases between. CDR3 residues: CSVAFQGNEQFF. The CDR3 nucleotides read TGCAGCGTTGCGTTTCAGGGGAATGAGCAGTTCTTC.

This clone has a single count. As DNA, the CDR3 is TGTGCCAGTGCAGGTACCGGGACAGGGGATGAAAAACTGTTTTTT. Translating it yields CASAGTGTGDEKLFF. The chain couples TRBV19 to TRBJ1-4, with 10 bases that match TRBD1. Germline CDR1 LNHDA, CDR2 SQIVND (reference sequence). With V trimmed by 8 bases and J by 6 bases, 9 bases remained unmatched. The CDR3 contains 15 residues.

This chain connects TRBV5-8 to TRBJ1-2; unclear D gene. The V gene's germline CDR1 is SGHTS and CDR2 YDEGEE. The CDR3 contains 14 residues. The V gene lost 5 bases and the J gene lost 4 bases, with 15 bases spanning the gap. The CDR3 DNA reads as TGTGCCAGCAGTTCCCCCACCGGGATCTATGGCTACACCTTC. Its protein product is CASSSPTGIYGYTF.

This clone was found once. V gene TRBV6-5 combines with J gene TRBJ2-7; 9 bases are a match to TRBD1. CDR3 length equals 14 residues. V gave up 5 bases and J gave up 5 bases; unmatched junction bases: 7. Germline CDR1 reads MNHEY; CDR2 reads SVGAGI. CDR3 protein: CASSRGQGSHEQYF. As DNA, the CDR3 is TGTGCCAGCAGTAGAGGACAGGGGTCCCACGAGCAGTACTTC.

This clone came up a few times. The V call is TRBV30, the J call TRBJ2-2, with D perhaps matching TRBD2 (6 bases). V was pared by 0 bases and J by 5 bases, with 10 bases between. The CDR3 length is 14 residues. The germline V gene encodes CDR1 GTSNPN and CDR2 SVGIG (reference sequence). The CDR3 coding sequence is TGTGCCTGGAGTGTATACGGGGGAACCGGGGAGCTGTTTTTT. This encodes CAWSVYGGTGELFF.

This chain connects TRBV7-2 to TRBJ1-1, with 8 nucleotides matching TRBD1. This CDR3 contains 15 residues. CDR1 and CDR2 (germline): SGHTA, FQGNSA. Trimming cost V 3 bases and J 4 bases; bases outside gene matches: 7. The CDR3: CASSLMGQVGTEAFF. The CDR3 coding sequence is TGTGCCAGCAGCTTGATGGGACAGGTTGGCACTGAAGCTTTCTTT.

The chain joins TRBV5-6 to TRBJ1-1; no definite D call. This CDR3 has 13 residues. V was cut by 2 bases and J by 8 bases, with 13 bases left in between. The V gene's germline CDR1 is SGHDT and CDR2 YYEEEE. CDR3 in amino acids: CASSFSGRREAFF. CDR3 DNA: TGTGCCAGCAGCTTCTCCGGGAGAAGAGAAGCTTTCTTT.

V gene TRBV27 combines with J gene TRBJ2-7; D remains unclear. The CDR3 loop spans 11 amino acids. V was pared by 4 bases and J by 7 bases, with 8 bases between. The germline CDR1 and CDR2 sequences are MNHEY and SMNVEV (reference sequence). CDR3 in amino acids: CASSYLIEQYF. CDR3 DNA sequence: TGTGCCAGCAGTTATCTTATAGAGCAGTACTTC.

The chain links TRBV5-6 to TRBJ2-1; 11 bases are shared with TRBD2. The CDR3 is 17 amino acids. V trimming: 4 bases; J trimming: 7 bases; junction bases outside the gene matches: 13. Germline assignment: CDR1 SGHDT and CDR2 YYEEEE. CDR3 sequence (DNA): TGTGCCAGCAGCCTAAGACGTACTAGCGGGAGAGTAAATGAGCAGTTCTTC. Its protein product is CASSLRRTSGRVNEQFF.